This T cell receptor beta chain stems from a study of radiation and T cells in renal cell carcinoma. Study context: Nephrectomy followed 15 Gy stereotactic body radiation by 4 weeks.

Worth noting for this clone: Antigen unknown.

Findings and limits, study-wide: From baseline, blood top tumor clonotypes peaked at 2 weeks post-radiation.

Noted time point: baseline pretreatment blood. The treatment: 15 Gy SBRT to primary tumor, nephrectomy 4 weeks later. After SBRT, blood was collected at 2 and 4 weeks, plus baseline. The patient's renal cell carcinoma had clear cell pathology. CDR3 size: 13 residues. V was pared by 5 bases and J by 8 bases, with 15 bases between. Per the germline V gene, CDR1 is LNHDA and CDR2 is SQIVND (reference sequence). Libraries were prepared by immunoSEQ multiplex PCR; TCRdb keeps only in-frame clonotypes and omits some of them. The sample lists 100,000 to 150,000 clones, around 84% occurring once. V is TRBV19 and J is TRBJ1-2; D gene uncertain. The source is an older woman with renal cell carcinoma. Sequencing was performed on blood, taken from a patient whose treatment included radiotherapy and nephrectomy. The CDR3 region has the DNA TGTGCCAGTAGTCCCACCCCCGAGGGAGGCTACACCTTC. Protein: CASSPTPEGGYTF.